One and the same sample provided the 14 T cell receptor beta chains below, sequenced in a study of OX40 agonist ivuxolimab in advanced cancers. Produced via immunoSEQ multiplex PCR; TCRdb's table is partial and in-frame only. The sample gives over 50,000 clones, roughly 84% of which show up once; more than 0.4% is in the top ten. Sequences were derived from CD4+ or CD8+ T cells sorted from blood, sampled in a trial of the OX40 agonist ivuxolimab. These receptors all come from an adult with an advanced solid tumor such as melanoma, head and neck, liver or kidney cancer.

The chain uses TRBV7-9 and TRBJ2-6; 10 bases align to TRBD2. V trimming: 5 bases; J trimming: 0 bases; junction bases outside the gene matches: 7. Germline V lookup: CDR1 SEHNR, CDR2 FQNEAQ (reference sequence). The CDR3 has 18 amino acids. The DNA for the CDR3 is TGTGCCAGCAGCGCACAACTAGCGGGGAACTCTGGGGCCAACGTCCTGACTTTC. It is translated as CASSAQLAGNSGANVLTF.

J is TRBJ1-1 and V is TRBV11-1; TRBD1 matches 7 bases. This CDR3 has 15 amino acids. J lost 13 bases, V lost 1 base, and 15 bases had no gene match. Per the germline V gene, CDR1 is SGHAT and CDR2 is FQDESV (reference sequence). The CDR3 bases are TGTGCCAGCAGCTTAGAAGTAGGAGGGCGACAGGGACTTTTCTTT. Protein product: CASSLEVGGRQGLFF. Filled out from reference TRBV11-1 and TRBJ1-1, the complete variable domain reads EAEVAQSPRYKITEKSQAVAFWCDPISGHATLYWYRQILGQGPELLVQFQDESVVDDSQLPKDRFSAERLKGVDSTLKIQPAELGDSAMYLCASSLEVGGRQGLFFGQGTRLTVV.

The CDR3 sequence is CASSYSRGATEAFF. The CDR3 DNA is TGTGCCAGCAGCTATTCTCGAGGGGCCACTGAAGCTTTCTTT. This chain joins TRBV7-8 and TRBJ1-1, with TRBD1 as a possible D gene (5 bases). This CDR3 is 14 amino acids long. V shed 4 bases and J shed 4 bases, with 13 bases lying between them. The germline CDR1 and CDR2 sequences are SGHVS and FQNEAQ.

V is TRBV6-1 and J is TRBJ1-5; tentative D call: TRBD1 (5 bases). The V end lost 1 base, the J end lost 4 bases, and 11 bases lay between the germline ends. Germline CDR1 is MNHNS and CDR2 is SASEGT. The CDR3 contains 15 residues. The CDR3 spells CASSEVQGRNQPQHF. DNA for the CDR3: TGTGCCAGCAGTGAAGTGCAGGGTAGGAATCAGCCCCAGCATTTT.

The chain links TRBV5-1 to TRBJ1-3, with TRBD1 matching over 9 bases. V lost 3 bases, J lost 2 bases, and 3 bases stayed unmatched. The length of the CDR3 is 15 residues. Germline CDR1 and CDR2: SGHRS and YFSETQ. CDR3 loop: CASSSGTGTGNTIYF. Here the CDR3 DNA reads TGCGCCAGCAGCTCCGGGACAGGGACTGGAAACACCATATATTTT.

V usage is TRBV6-6 and J usage is TRBJ2-2; 9 bases match TRBD1. Unmatched junction bases numbered 5, after V lost 6 bases and J lost 3 bases. CDR3 length: 15 amino acids. Germline CDR1 reads MNHNY; CDR2 reads SVGAGI (reference sequence). CDR3 DNA: TGTGCCAGCAGCACAGGGGGCCCGGACACCGGGGAGCTGTTTTTT. Translated, it gives CASSTGGPDTGELFF.

The chain carries TRBV29-1 and TRBJ2-1, with D unresolved. This CDR3 has 11 amino acids. Germline V lookup: CDR1 SQVTM, CDR2 ANQGSEA. V dropped 7 bases and J dropped 7 bases, with 11 bases sitting between them. This chain's CDR3 is CSAIEDNEQFF. CDR3 coding DNA: TGCAGCGCCATAGAGGATAATGAGCAGTTCTTC.

This clone has just a few counts. The V and J genes are TRBV7-2 and TRBJ1-2; tentatively, D is TRBD1 (5 bases). Germline values: CDR1 SGHTA, CDR2 FQGNSA. V was pared by 3 bases and J by 4 bases, with 12 bases between. The CDR3 totals 14 residues. DNA for the CDR3: TGTGCCAGCAGCTTCGGTACAGGAGCCTATGGCTACACCTTC. Its translation is CASSFGTGAYGYTF.

This chain connects TRBV28 to TRBJ1-2, with unresolved D. Deletions cut 4 bases from V and 8 bases from J, with 17 bases between. The CDR3 extends over 14 amino acids. Looked up from germline, CDR1 is MDHEN and CDR2 is SYDVKM. CDR3 bases: TGTGCCAGCAGTTCCCCGGGAATTGGCTCCGGCTACACCTTC. Translated: CASSSPGIGSGYTF.

As to this clone: The same CDR3 can be traced to other DNA sequences in this sample. The V call is TRBV5-1, the J call TRBJ1-5; maybe TRBD1 (6 bases). V was pared by 0 bases and J by 6 bases, with 10 bases between. The germline V gene has CDR1 SGHRS and CDR2 YFSETQ. The CDR3 loop spans 14 amino acids. The CDR3 nucleotides are TGCGCCAGCAGCTTGGAAGGGGGTGGTCAGCCCCAGCATTTT. Its translation: CASSLEGGGQPQHF.

This clone was picked up a small number of times. This sequence joins TRBV10-3 and TRBJ1-1; TRBD1 aligns across 8 bases. The CDR3 has 13 amino acids. With 6 bases clipped from V and 6 bases from J, the junction kept 6 bases outside the gene matches. CDR1 and CDR2 (germline): ENHRY, SYGVKD. The CDR3 loop reads CAISDRGYSEAFF. Here the CDR3 DNA reads TGTGCCATCAGCGACAGGGGCTATTCTGAAGCTTTCTTT.

V is TRBV5-1 and J is TRBJ1-3, with 10 bases matching TRBD1. The J segment lost 2 bases and the V segment lost 1 base, leaving 3 bases of the junction unmatched. The CDR3 covers 16 residues. Germline V gene lookup returns CDR1 SGHRS and CDR2 YFSETQ. CDR3 nucleotide sequence: TGCGCCAGCAGCTTGTTGGGACAGGGGACTGGAAACACCATATATTTT. This codes for CASSLLGQGTGNTIYF.

This chain connects TRBV6-5 to TRBJ2-7; D is undetermined. The V end lost 6 bases, the J end lost 8 bases, and 11 bases lay between the germline ends. This CDR3 contains 11 residues. Germline loops: CDR1 MNHEY, CDR2 SVGAGI. In nucleotides, the CDR3 is TGTGCCAGCAGCTCGGTGGAAAAGCAGTACTTC. It translates to CASSSVEKQYF.

This clone was detected a few times. The CDR3 here is CASSQLWGAETEAFF. In DNA form, the CDR3 reads TGCGCCAGCAGCCAACTTTGGGGCGCGGAAACTGAAGCTTTCTTT. The chain is built from TRBV4-1 and TRBJ1-1, with D perhaps matching TRBD1 (5 bases). V dropped 2 bases and J dropped 5 bases, with 15 bases sitting between them. CDR3 length: 15 residues. Germline assignment: CDR1 MGHRA and CDR2 YSYEKL.